This T cell receptor (beta chain) was sequenced during a study of beta chain features in type 1 diabetes. Study outcomes and limitations: All four CD4+ subsets of Type 1 diabetes patients contained TCRB CDR3s that were moderately but significantly shorter. PCR might favor shorter templates, equally in patients and controls. Across patients, naive, central memory and Treg TCRB repertoires exhibited apparently greater similarity than was observed across healthy donors.

Concerning this clone itself: Its target is unknown.

Each donor gave one heparinised blood draw averaging roughly 120 mL. The V segment lost 7 bases and the J segment 6 bases; nucleotides outside the gene matches: 7. This CDR3 has 14 amino acids. Germline V lookup: CDR1 MNHNY, CDR2 SVGAGI (reference sequence). Sequenced material consisted of expressed TCRB transcripts (all of the isolated RNA was reverse transcribed). Profiling relied on immunoSEQ multiplex PCR, and the TCRdb table lists in-frame clones only, not all of them. The sample has 400,000 or so clones; around 10% are singletons. Material for sequencing was central memory CD4+ T cells from blood. V and J are TRBV6-6 and TRBJ2-1; the match to TRBD2 covers 9 bases. The TCR originated in a man younger than 40 with type 1 diabetes. The DNA of the CDR3 is TGTGCCAGCAAGGATGGCGGGGGGGGCAATGAGCAGTTCTTC. The encoded protein is CASKDGGGGNEQFF.